This note documents a single T cell receptor (beta chain) sequence. In the source study's methods: For nucleated cells, counts were estimated from reference gene primer amplification. Produced via immunoSEQ multiplex PCR; TCRdb's table is partial and in-frame only. D and trimming come from the DNA, and the V and J calls and clone size come from that table. The sample has 130,000 to 150,000 clones, approximately 90% seen once; the top ten hold about 9.4%. Trimming took 2 bases from V and 4 from J, leaving 7 bases between them. The CDR3 covers 13 residues. Germline V gives CDR1 SGHTA, CDR2 FQGNSA. The data belong to a study of blood T cell repertoires in COVID-19. Study overall: Whether acute or convalescent, the COVID-19 samples came from the United States, Italy and Spain. In each case, the material was cDNA or gDNA derived from T cells, B-cell-depleted T cells, or PBMCs.

Specimen: peripheral blood. This clonotype was sampled from a woman in her forties or fifties with active or convalescent COVID-19. V usage is TRBV7-2 and J usage is TRBJ2-3; D is unclear. CDR3 sequence reads: CASSLRFADTQYF. In nucleotides, the CDR3 is TGTGCCAGCAGCTTACGGTTTGCAGATACGCAGTATTTT.